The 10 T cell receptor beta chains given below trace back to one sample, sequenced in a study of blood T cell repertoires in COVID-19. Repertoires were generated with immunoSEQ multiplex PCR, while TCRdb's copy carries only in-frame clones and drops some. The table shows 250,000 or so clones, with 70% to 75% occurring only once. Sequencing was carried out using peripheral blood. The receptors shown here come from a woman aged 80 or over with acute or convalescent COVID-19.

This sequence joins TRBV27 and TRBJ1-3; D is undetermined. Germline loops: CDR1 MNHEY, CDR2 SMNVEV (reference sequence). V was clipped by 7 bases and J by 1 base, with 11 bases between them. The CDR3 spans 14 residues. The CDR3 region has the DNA TGTGCCAGCATGCCGCGATCTTCTGGAAACACCATATATTTT. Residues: CASMPRSSGNTIYF.

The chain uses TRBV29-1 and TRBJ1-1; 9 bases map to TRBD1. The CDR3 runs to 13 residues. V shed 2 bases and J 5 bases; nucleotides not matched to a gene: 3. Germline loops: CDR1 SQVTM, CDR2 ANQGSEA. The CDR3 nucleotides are TGCAGCGTTGAAATGACAGGGGGAACTGAAGCTTTCTTT. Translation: CSVEMTGGTEAFF.

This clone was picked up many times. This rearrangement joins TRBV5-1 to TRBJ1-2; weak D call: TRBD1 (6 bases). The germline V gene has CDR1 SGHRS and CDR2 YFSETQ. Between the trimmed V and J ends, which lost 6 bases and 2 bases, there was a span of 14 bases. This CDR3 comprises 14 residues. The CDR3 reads CASKEDTGNYGYTF. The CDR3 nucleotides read TGCGCCAGCAAGGAGGATACAGGGAACTATGGCTACACCTTC.

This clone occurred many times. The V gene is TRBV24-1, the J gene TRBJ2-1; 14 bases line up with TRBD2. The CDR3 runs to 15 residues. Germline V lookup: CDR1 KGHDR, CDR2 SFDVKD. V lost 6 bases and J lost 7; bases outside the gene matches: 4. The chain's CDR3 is CATSRTSGRSNEQFF. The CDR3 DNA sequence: TGTGCCACCAGTCGGACTAGCGGGAGGAGTAATGAGCAGTTCTTC.

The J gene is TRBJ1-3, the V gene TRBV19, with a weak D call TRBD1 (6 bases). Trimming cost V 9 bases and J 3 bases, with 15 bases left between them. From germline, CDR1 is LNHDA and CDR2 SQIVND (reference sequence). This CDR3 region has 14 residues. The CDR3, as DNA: TGTGCCAGCGCCCCTACAGGGATTGGAAACACCATATATTTT. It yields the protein CASAPTGIGNTIYF.

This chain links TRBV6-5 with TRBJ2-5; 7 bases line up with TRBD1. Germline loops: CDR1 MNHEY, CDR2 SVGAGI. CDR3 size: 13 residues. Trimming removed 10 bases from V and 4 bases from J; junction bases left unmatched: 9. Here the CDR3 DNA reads TGTGCCACCATAACCCCAGGGGGAGAGACCCAGTACTTC. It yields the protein CATITPGGETQYF.

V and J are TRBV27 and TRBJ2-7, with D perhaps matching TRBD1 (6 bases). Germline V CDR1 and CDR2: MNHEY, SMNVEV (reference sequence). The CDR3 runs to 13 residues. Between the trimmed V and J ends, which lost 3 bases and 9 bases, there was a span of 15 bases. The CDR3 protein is CASSFPGAPGQYF. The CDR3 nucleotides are TGTGCCAGCAGTTTTCCAGGGGCCCCAGGGCAGTACTTC.

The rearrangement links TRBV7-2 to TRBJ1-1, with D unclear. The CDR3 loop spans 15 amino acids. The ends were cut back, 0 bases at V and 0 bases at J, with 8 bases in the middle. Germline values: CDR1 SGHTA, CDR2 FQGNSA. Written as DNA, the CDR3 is TGTGCCAGCAGCTTAGCGGGCGATTTGAACACTGAAGCTTTCTTT. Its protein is CASSLAGDLNTEAFF.

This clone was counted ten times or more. This CDR3 is CSASASGRPDTQYF. Here the CDR3 DNA reads TGCAGTGCTAGTGCCAGCGGGAGGCCAGATACGCAGTATTTT. This chain joins TRBV20-1 and TRBJ2-3; 9 bases fit TRBD2. The germline V gene has CDR1 DFQATT and CDR2 SNEGSKA (reference sequence). The CDR3 is 14 amino acids. The V segment lost 3 bases and the J segment 4 bases; nucleotides outside the gene matches: 5.

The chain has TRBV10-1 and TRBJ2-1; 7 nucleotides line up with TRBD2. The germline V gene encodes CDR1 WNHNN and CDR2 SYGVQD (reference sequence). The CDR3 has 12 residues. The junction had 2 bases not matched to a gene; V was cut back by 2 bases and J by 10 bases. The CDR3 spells CASSEGRGEQFF. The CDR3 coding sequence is TGCGCCAGCAGTGAGGGGAGGGGCGAGCAGTTCTTC.